The 7 T cell receptor beta chains listed next were all sequenced from one sample in a study of blood T cell repertoires in COVID-19. Using immunoSEQ multiplex PCR, the repertoire was profiled, and TCRdb retains in-frame clones only, with some absent. Of roughly 240,000 clones in the sample, around 89% were seen once. The sample taken for sequencing was PBMCs or T cells enriched from blood (not recorded which). Every receptor here comes from a man in his fifties who had been exposed to COVID-19.

The V call is TRBV19, the J call TRBJ1-6, with 7 bases lining up with TRBD1. CDR1 is LNHDA, CDR2 SQIVND, per germline (reference sequence). Trimming removed 2 bases from V and 10 bases from J; junction bases left unmatched: 5. This CDR3 has 14 amino acids. The CDR3 sequence is CASSIYRGDSPLHF. CDR3 sequence (DNA): TGTGCCAGTAGTATATACAGGGGAGACTCACCCCTCCACTTT. The entire variable domain, with the rest obtained from reference TRBV19 and TRBJ1-6, is as follows: DGGITQSPKYLFRKEGQNVTLSCEQNLNHDAMYWYRQDPGQGLRLIYYSQIVNDFQKGDIAEGYSVSREKKESFPLTVTSAQKNPTAFYLCASSIYRGDSPLHFGNGTRLTVT.

This rearrangement joins TRBV18 to TRBJ1-5; D is undetermined. The CDR3 has 13 amino acids. Trimming pared 1 base from V and 5 bases from J, leaving 6 bases between. Germline CDR1 reads KGHSH; CDR2 reads LQKENI. DNA for the CDR3: TGTGCCAGCTCACCACGCGATGATCAGCCCCAGCATTTT. As protein: CASSPRDDQPQHF.

The rearrangement joins TRBV15 to TRBJ1-2; TRBD1 aligns across 7 bases. The length of the CDR3 is 14 residues. The V and J ends lost 0 bases and 4 bases, in that order; junction bases with no gene match: 2. Germline CDR1 is LNHNV and CDR2 is YYDKDF (reference sequence). CDR3 residues: CATSRDRDSYGYTF. DNA of the CDR3: TGTGCCACCAGCAGAGACCGGGACAGCTATGGCTACACCTTC.

A note on this clone: The same CDR3 is also encoded by other DNA sequences in this sample. The rearrangement links TRBV2 to TRBJ1-5, with TRBD1 as a possible D gene (5 bases). Germline-derived CDR1 and CDR2 are SNHLY and FYNNEI. V gave up 5 bases and J gave up 1 base, with 9 bases separating them. The CDR3 totals 14 residues. As DNA, the CDR3 is TGTGCCAGCAGTTCCAGGGTCAGCAATCAGCCCCAGCATTTT. It translates to CASSSRVSNQPQHF.

The chain links TRBV5-1 to TRBJ2-3; D is perhaps TRBD1 (6 bases). The length of the CDR3 is 14 residues. Trimming shortened V by 3 bases and J by 4 bases, and 12 bases separated the two germline ends. Germline CDR1 is SGHRS and CDR2 is YFSETQ. The CDR3 reads CASSSNRVPDTQYF. For the CDR3, the DNA is TGCGCCAGCAGCTCCAACAGGGTTCCAGATACGCAGTATTTT.

The DNA for the CDR3 is TGTGCCATCAGTGATCAACCTATAGGACAGGGCAATGAGCAGTTCTTC. It translates to CAISDQPIGQGNEQFF. This rearrangement joins TRBV10-3 to TRBJ2-1; 8 bases are a match to TRBD1. CDR1 and CDR2 (germline): ENHRY, SYGVKD. V lost 3 bases to trimming and J lost 6 bases; unmatched junction nucleotides: 10. The CDR3 has 16 amino acids.

The gene calls are TRBV28 and TRBJ1-5; a weak D match, TRBD1 (6 bases). Germline V gene lookup returns CDR1 MDHEN and CDR2 SYDVKM. V lost 4 bases to trimming and J lost 0 bases, with 16 bases between them. The CDR3 covers 17 residues. CDR3 in DNA: TGTGCCAGCAGTTCCTACAGGGCGGGTGGTAGCAATCAGCCCCAGCATTTT. This codes for CASSSYRAGGSNQPQHF.